This T cell receptor (beta chain) originates from a study of blood T cell repertoires in COVID-19. About the study: The origin of the acute and convalescent COVID-19 samples was the United States, Italy and Spain. T cells, B-cell-depleted T cells, or PBMCs supplied cDNA or gDNA.

Authors' data handling: How many nucleated cells were present was estimated from reference gene primer amplification. Measured with immunoSEQ multiplex PCR; TCRdb has only the in-frame clones, and not every one. D and trimming come from the DNA, and the V and J calls and clone size come from that table. The sample shows fewer than 120,000 clones, around 89% of them seen only once. The origin of this receptor is a woman aged 45-60 years with acute or convalescent COVID-19. Sequenced sample: peripheral blood.

CDR3 nucleotide sequence: TGTGCCAGCAGCTTAGACAGGTACGAGCAGTACTTC. It encodes CASSLDRYEQYF. The chain couples TRBV11-2 to TRBJ2-7; D ambiguous. The ends were cut back, 0 bases at V and 4 bases at J, with 4 bases in the middle. The CDR3 runs 12 residues. Germline V gene sequence: CDR1 SGHAT, CDR2 FQNNGV.